The rows below give T cell receptor beta chains drawn from one sample of a study of blood T cell repertoires in COVID-19. The method was immunoSEQ multiplex PCR; TCRdb's version includes in-frame clones alone and lacks a portion of them. In the table there are more than 60,000 clones, about nine tenths of which are singletons. The sample was peripheral blood. These receptors were obtained from a woman in her forties or fifties with active or convalescent COVID-19. CDR3s leave out the opening cysteine and the closing phenylalanine or tryptophan. Fields, in order: V gene, CDR3 length, CDR3 protein.

V gene: TRBV6-5
CDR3 length: 11
CDR3 protein: ASSYSGVWGYT

V gene: TRBV5-6
CDR3 length: 15
CDR3 protein: ASSLDGAGSRPMSYT

V gene: TRBV29-1
CDR3 length: 11
CDR3 protein: SVKRDHTDTQY

V gene: TRBV15
CDR3 length: 13
CDR3 protein: ATSRGTGGTYEQY

V gene: TRBV6-5
CDR3 length: 12
CDR3 protein: ASSPSSSGYEQY

V gene: TRBV19
CDR3 length: 10
CDR3 protein: ASSPGTYEQY

V gene: TRBV6-5
CDR3 length: 13
CDR3 protein: ASRISQGSGEKLF

V gene: TRBV6-1
CDR3 length: 13
CDR3 protein: ASSDTGGQSQPQH

V gene: TRBV29-1
CDR3 length: 10
CDR3 protein: SVEMREETQY

V gene: TRBV9
CDR3 length: 9
CDR3 protein: ASSAQETQY

V gene: TRBV18
CDR3 length: 12
CDR3 protein: ASSPQADFGELF

V gene: TRBV10-3
CDR3 length: 14
CDR3 protein: AISVGQGILKDGYT

V gene: TRBV11-2
CDR3 length: 11
CDR3 protein: ASSFLRSTEAF